This entry lists 26 T cell receptor beta chains sequenced from one sample in a study of glioma-infiltrating T cells after dendritic cell vaccination. TCRdb's table, derived via immunoSEQ multiplex PCR, lists solely in-frame clones and lacks some. Among tens of thousands of clones listed, about 86% were seen once. Time point described: after dendritic cell vaccination, including at tumor progression/relapse. Here the sequenced sample was blood, taken after dendritic cell vaccination. These receptors were collected from a human donor with glioblastoma.

The chain carries TRBV7-9 and TRBJ2-5; the D is unclear. Trimming took off 5 bases at V and 5 bases at J, with 12 bases between the two ends. CDR3 length: 13 residues. Germline CDR1 is SEHNR and CDR2 is FQNEAQ (reference sequence). CDR3 sequence reads: CASSVPRRETQYF. In DNA, the CDR3 is TGTGCCAGCAGCGTACCCCGGCGGGAGACCCAGTACTTC.

J is TRBJ2-3 and V is TRBV25-1; the D gene is possibly TRBD1 (5 bases). Germline V gene data show CDR1 as MGHDK and CDR2 as SYGVNS. V was shortened by 6 bases and J by 2 bases, with 12 bases between the two germline ends. The CDR3 covers 14 residues. CDR3 coding DNA: TGTGCCAGCAGCCGACTTGGGGCCACAGATACGCAGTATTTT. As protein: CASSRLGATDTQYF.

This clone has just one count. The chain joins TRBV9 to TRBJ2-1; 8 bases line up with TRBD1. The V gene end was trimmed by 0 bases and the J gene end by 8 bases; junction bases not matched to a gene: 13. Looked up from germline, CDR1 is SGDLS and CDR2 is YYNGEE. This CDR3 comprises 17 residues. CDR3 residues: CASSVASGQGVKDEQFF. The CDR3 DNA follows: TGTGCCAGCAGCGTAGCTTCCGGACAGGGTGTAAAGGATGAGCAGTTCTTC.

The rearrangement joins TRBV5-4 to TRBJ2-7, with 7 bases matching TRBD1. Germline assignment: CDR1 SGHNT and CDR2 YYREEE (reference sequence). This CDR3 is built from 15 residues. The V and J ends lost 7 bases and 2 bases, in that order; junction bases with no gene match: 12. The CDR3 here is CASHSSGTAAYEQYF. The CDR3 DNA reads TGTGCCAGCCATTCTTCCGGGACAGCAGCCTACGAGCAGTACTTC.

The rearrangement uses TRBV5-1 and TRBJ2-7, with TRBD1 as a possible D gene (6 bases). CDR1 and CDR2 (germline): SGHRS, YFSETQ. V dropped 5 bases and J dropped 6 bases, with 9 bases sitting between them. This CDR3 has 11 residues. DNA for the CDR3: TGCGCCAGCAGTACAGGGAGCGAGCAGTACTTC. It is translated as CASSTGSEQYF. Full variable domain (rest looked up from reference TRBV5-1 and TRBJ2-7): KAGVTQTPRYLIKTRGQQVTLSCSPISGHRSVSWYQQTPGQGLQFLFEYFSETQRNKGNFPGRFSGRQFSNSRSEMNVSTLELGDSALYLCASSTGSEQYFGPGTRLTVT.

The chain employs TRBV5-1 and TRBJ2-2; possible D gene TRBD2, 6 bases. This CDR3 contains 14 residues. CDR1 is SGHRS and CDR2 is YFSETQ in the germline V gene. V lost 8 bases to trimming and J lost 2 bases, with 13 bases between them. This chain's CDR3 is CASRRGTNTGELFF. The CDR3, as DNA: TGCGCCAGTCGACGGGGGACTAACACCGGGGAGCTGTTTTTT.

This clone was picked up a small number of times. This chain joins TRBV15 and TRBJ2-7; D might be TRBD1 (5 bases). V dropped 4 bases and J dropped 7 bases, with 17 bases sitting between them. This CDR3 comprises 14 residues. Germline CDR1 reads LNHNV; CDR2 reads YYDKDF (reference sequence). CDR3 sequence reads: CATSTGPLGMEQYF. The CDR3 coding sequence is TGTGCCACCAGCACAGGGCCACTTGGGATGGAGCAGTACTTC.

This chain connects TRBV12-5 to TRBJ2-1; 8 bases align to TRBD2. Unmatched junction bases numbered 12, after V lost 4 bases and J lost 7 bases. Germline assignment: CDR1 LGHNT and CDR2 FRNRAP. The CDR3 is 16 residues long. CDR3 in DNA: TGTGCTAGTGGTTCACCTTGGGCGGGGGGCCCTAATGAGCAGTTCTTC. It encodes CASGSPWAGGPNEQFF. Variable domain in full (rest from reference TRBV12-5 and TRBJ2-1): DARVTQTPRHKVTEMGQEVTMRCQPILGHNTVFWYRQTMMQGLELLAYFRNRAPLDDSGMPKDRFSAEMPDATLATLKIQPSEPRDSAVYFCASGSPWAGGPNEQFFGPGTRLTVL.

The rearrangement uses TRBV9 and TRBJ2-3, with D perhaps TRBD1 (6 bases). Trimming removed 10 bases from V and 6 bases from J, with 24 bases in between. CDR1 and CDR2 (germline): SGDLS, YYNGEE. The CDR3 loop spans 15 amino acids. The CDR3 protein is CARQIERGNPDTQYF. The DNA for the CDR3 is TGTGCCCGACAGATAGAGAGGGGGAACCCGGATACGCAGTATTTT.

The genes are TRBV27 and TRBJ2-3, with 8 nucleotides matching TRBD1. The CDR3 sequence is 14 residues long. V was clipped by 6 bases and J by 2 bases; unmatched bases: 4. Germline V gene sequence: CDR1 MNHEY, CDR2 SMNVEV (reference sequence). CDR3 nucleotides: TGTGCCAGCAGCCGCAGGGGGCACACAGATACGCAGTATTTT. Amino acids: CASSRRGHTDTQYF.

This chain links TRBV27 with TRBJ2-1; possibly TRBD2 for D (5 bases). This CDR3 region has 14 residues. Germline values: CDR1 MNHEY, CDR2 SMNVEV (reference sequence). Trimming left V 7 bases short and J 0 bases short, with 10 bases between. The CDR3 DNA follows: TGTGCCAGCAATAGCGTTAGCTCCTACAATGAGCAGTTCTTC. The encoded protein is CASNSVSSYNEQFF.

The chain carries TRBV7-9 and TRBJ1-6; the D gene is possibly TRBD1 (6 bases). The germline CDR1 and CDR2 sequences are SEHNR and FQNEAQ (reference sequence). The CDR3 consists of 13 residues. Deletions cut 5 bases from V and 7 bases from J, with 9 bases between. For the CDR3, the DNA is TGTGCCAGCAGCCTTGGACAGAATTCACCCCTCCACTTT. This gives the protein CASSLGQNSPLHF.

This clone is labeled as medium-sized. The gene calls are TRBV6-4 and TRBJ1-4; a weak D match, TRBD1 (5 bases). Trimming stripped 2 bases from V and 4 bases from J, with 17 bases between. The CDR3 sequence is 17 residues long. CDR1 is MRHNA and CDR2 is SNTAGT in the germline V gene. CDR3 DNA sequence: TGTGCCAGCAGTGACGGGATGGGGCGCCTTCGTAATGAAAAACTGTTTTTT. Protein product: CASSDGMGRLRNEKLFF.

The chain is built from TRBV2 and TRBJ1-2; the match to TRBD1 covers 8 bases. V lost 5 bases, J lost 8 bases, and 7 bases stayed unmatched. Germline V CDR1 and CDR2: SNHLY, FYNNEI. CDR3 length: 13 amino acids. Here the CDR3 reads CASSMDRAGGYTF. CDR3 coding DNA: TGTGCCAGCAGTATGGACAGGGCTGGAGGCTACACCTTC.

Concerning this clone: A junction end diverges from the germline sequence, so it may reflect a read error. The V gene is TRBV7-7, the J gene TRBJ2-3, with 10 bases identical to TRBD1. Germline assignment: CDR1 SSHAT and CDR2 FNYEAQ (reference sequence). This CDR3 is built from 17 residues. The CDR3 coding sequence is TGTGCTAGCAGCTTAGGAAGGGACAGGGGACCCACAGATACGCAGTATTTT. Its protein is CASSLGRDRGPTDTQYF. Together with reference TRBV7-7 and TRBJ2-3, the CDR3 gives the full variable domain: GAGVSQSPRYKVTKRGQDVTLRCDPISSHATLYWYQQALGQGPEFLTYFNYEAQPDKSGLPSDRFSAERPEGSISTLTIQRTEQRDSAMYRCASSLGRDRGPTDTQYFGPGTRLTVL.

In this sample, this clone turned up once. The chain has TRBV18 and TRBJ2-7; D call uncertain. The CDR3 length is 15 residues. The V gene's germline CDR1 is KGHSH and CDR2 LQKENI. The V gene lost 6 bases and the J gene lost 4 bases, with 19 bases spanning the gap. CDR3 protein: CASSSDTFLSYEQYF. Here the CDR3 DNA reads TGTGCCAGCTCTTCCGATACTTTTCTTTCATACGAGCAGTACTTC.

This chain joins TRBV19 and TRBJ2-2; possible D gene TRBD2, 6 bases. Germline lookup yields CDR1 LNHDA and CDR2 SQIVND (reference sequence). The CDR3 runs 15 residues. V lost 6 bases to trimming and J lost 6 bases, with 17 bases between them. CDR3 sequence reads: CASRLEGPGSGELFF. In DNA form, the CDR3 reads TGTGCCAGTAGGCTGGAGGGTCCGGGGTCCGGGGAGCTGTTTTTT.

This sequence joins TRBV6-5 and TRBJ2-5, with a tentative D call TRBD1 (6 bases). The closer fit of TRBJ2-7 to the DNA end suggests the J call may be wrong. CDR1 and CDR2 from the germline V gene are MNHEY and SVGAGI. The CDR3 covers 11 residues. CDR3 loop: CASRDSYEQYF. The DNA of the CDR3 is TGTGCCAGCAGGGACAGCTACGAGCAGTACTTC.

The V gene is TRBV2, the J gene TRBJ1-2; D might be TRBD1 (6 bases). The CDR3 extends over 14 amino acids. Germline V gene data show CDR1 as SNHLY and CDR2 as FYNNEI. Deletions cut 5 bases from V and 4 bases from J, with 14 bases between. The CDR3 region is CASSPDRFGYGYTF. The CDR3 DNA is TGTGCCAGCAGTCCAGACAGGTTTGGCTATGGCTACACCTTC.

The chain couples TRBV18 to TRBJ1-6; no reliable D call. The CDR3 runs to 15 residues. From germline, CDR1 is KGHSH and CDR2 LQKENI. Trimming removed 4 bases at V and 6 bases at J, with 13 bases between. The CDR3 DNA reads TGTGCCAGCTCACTTAGGTCGGCAGGTAATTCACCCCTCCACTTT. This encodes CASSLRSAGNSPLHF.

CDR3 region: CASSYGGVTYEQYF. The CDR3 DNA sequence: TGTGCCAGCAGCTACGGGGGGGTTACCTACGAGCAGTACTTC. V and J are TRBV5-4 and TRBJ2-7; TRBD2 matches at 8 bases. The CDR3 runs to 14 residues. V shed 3 bases and J 2 bases; nucleotides not matched to a gene: 4. Per germline, CDR1 SGHNT and CDR2 YYREEE (reference sequence).

The V gene is TRBV27, the J gene TRBJ2-3, with 7 nucleotides matching TRBD1. Losses at the gene ends were 8 bases for V and 2 bases for J; bases not matched to a gene: 19. The length of the CDR3 is 18 residues. Germline CDR1 reads MNHEY; CDR2 reads SMNVEV (reference sequence). The CDR3 sequence is CASGHWDRPRDFTDTQYF. CDR3 in DNA: TGTGCCAGCGGCCACTGGGACAGACCCAGAGATTTCACAGATACGCAGTATTTT.

This rearrangement joins TRBV7-8 to TRBJ1-1; a possible D gene is TRBD1 (6 bases). Trimming stripped 5 bases from V and 1 base from J, with 14 bases between. The length of the CDR3 is 15 residues. Looked up from germline, CDR1 is SGHVS and CDR2 is FQNEAQ. The CDR3 nucleotides are TGTGCCAGCAGCACCCAGGGGAGAGGGAACACTGAAGCTTTCTTT. Its protein product is CASSTQGRGNTEAFF.

This chain connects TRBV19 to TRBJ1-2; 7 positions agree with TRBD1. The CDR3 has 17 residues. The junction had 7 bases not matched to a gene; V was cut back by 0 bases and J by 0 bases. CDR1 is LNHDA and CDR2 is SQIVND in the germline V gene (reference sequence). CDR3 DNA: TGTGCCAGTAGTATAGAGGTTGGGACAGACTCTAACTATGGCTACACCTTC. Translating gives CASSIEVGTDSNYGYTF. Complete variable domain (other parts from reference TRBV19 and TRBJ1-2): DGGITQSPKYLFRKEGQNVTLSCEQNLNHDAMYWYRQDPGQGLRLIYYSQIVNDFQKGDIAEGYSVSREKKESFPLTVTSAQKNPTAFYLCASSIEVGTDSNYGYTFGSGTRLTVV.

The chain links TRBV19 to TRBJ2-7, with TRBD1 matching over 7 bases. V was pared by 3 bases and J by 4 bases, with 9 bases of the junction left unmatched. Germline V CDR1 and CDR2: LNHDA, SQIVND (reference sequence). This CDR3 contains 15 residues. The CDR3 sequence: CASSIFWGQLYEQYF. In DNA form, the CDR3 reads TGTGCCAGTAGTATCTTTTGGGGACAGCTATACGAGCAGTACTTC.

The V gene is TRBV9, the J gene TRBJ1-5; tentative D call: TRBD1 (6 bases). The CDR3 consists of 15 residues. The germline V gene encodes CDR1 SGDLS and CDR2 YYNGEE. Between the trimmed V and J ends, which lost 1 base and 3 bases, there was a span of 11 bases. The chain's CDR3 is CASSVSGAANQPQHF. DNA of the CDR3: TGTGCCAGCAGCGTATCAGGGGCAGCCAATCAGCCCCAGCATTTT. The full variable domain, with the rest looked up from reference TRBV9 and TRBJ1-5, is DSGVTQTPKHLITATGQRVTLRCSPRSGDLSVYWYQQSLDQGLQFLIQYYNGEERAKGNILERFSAQQFPDLHSELNLSSLELGDSALYFCASSVSGAANQPQHFGDGTRLSIL.